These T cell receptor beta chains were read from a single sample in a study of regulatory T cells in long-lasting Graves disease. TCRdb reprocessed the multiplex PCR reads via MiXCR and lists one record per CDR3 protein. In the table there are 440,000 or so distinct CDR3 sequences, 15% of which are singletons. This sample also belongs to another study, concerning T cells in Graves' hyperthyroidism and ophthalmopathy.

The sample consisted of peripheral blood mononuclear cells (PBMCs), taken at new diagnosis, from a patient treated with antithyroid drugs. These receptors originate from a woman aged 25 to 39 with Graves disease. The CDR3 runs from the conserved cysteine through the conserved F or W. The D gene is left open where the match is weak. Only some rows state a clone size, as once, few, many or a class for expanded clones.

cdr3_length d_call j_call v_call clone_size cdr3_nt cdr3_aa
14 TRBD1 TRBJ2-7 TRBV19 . TGTGCCAGTAGTACAAGACAGGGGTCGGATGAGCAGTACTTC CASSTRQGSDEQYF
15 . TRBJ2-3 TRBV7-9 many TGTGCCAGCAGCTTAGGGAACACCCGCACAGATACGCAGTATTTT CASSLGNTRTDTQYF
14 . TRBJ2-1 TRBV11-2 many TGTGCCAGCGGCAAGGGGGTTTCTAACAATGAGCAGTTCTTC CASGKGVSNNEQFF
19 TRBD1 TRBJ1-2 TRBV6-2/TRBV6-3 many TGTGCCAGCAGTGGATCCGCCGGGACAGGGAGCTCCGGGATCTATGGCTACACCTTC CASSGSAGTGSSGIYGYTF
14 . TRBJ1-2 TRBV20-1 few TGCAGTGTCCGAGACCCCAGAAGTTCATATGCGTTTACCTTC CSVRDPRSSYAFTF
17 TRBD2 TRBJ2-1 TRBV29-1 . TGCAGCGTTGTTTCTAGCGGGAGGCGCGGCTCCTACAATGAGCAGTTCTTC CSVVSSGRRGSYNEQFF
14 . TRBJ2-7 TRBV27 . TGTGCCAGCAGCGCAAGGGGGGGGGAAGACGAGCAGTACTTC CASSARGGEDEQYF
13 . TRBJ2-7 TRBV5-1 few TGCGCCAGCAGCTTGGTGTCTGATTACGAGCAGTACTTC CASSLVSDYEQYF
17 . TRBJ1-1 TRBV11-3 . TGTGCCAGCAGCTCAGACAGAGGGGGATTGTTGAACACTGAAGCTTTCTTT CASSSDRGGLLNTEAFF
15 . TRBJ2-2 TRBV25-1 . TGTGCCAGCAGTAATGCAGGGGCCTACACCGGGGAGCTGTTTTTT CASSNAGAYTGELFF
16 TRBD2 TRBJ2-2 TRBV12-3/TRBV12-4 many TGTGCCAGCGCAACTAGGGCTAGCGGGAGTCCCGGGGAGCTGTTTTTT CASATRASGSPGELFF
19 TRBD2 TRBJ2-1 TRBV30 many TGTGCCTGGAGCGGAGGGACTAGCGGGAAAAGGGCTTCCTACAATGAGCAGTTCTTC CAWSGGTSGKRASYNEQFF
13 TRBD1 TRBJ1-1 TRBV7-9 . TGTGCCAGCAGCTTGGGGGGACAGACAAAAGCTTTCTTT CASSLGGQTKAFF
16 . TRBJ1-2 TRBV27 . TGTGCCAGCAGCACACGCACAGGGTTGGGTAACTATGGCTACACCTTC CASSTRTGLGNYGYTF
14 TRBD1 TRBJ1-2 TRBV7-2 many TGTGCCAGCAGCACCACAGGGGATCTCTATGGCTACACCTTC CASSTTGDLYGYTF
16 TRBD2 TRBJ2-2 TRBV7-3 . TGTGCCAGCAGCCCAAATAGCGGGAGTAAAACCGGGGAGCTGTTTTTT CASSPNSGSKTGELFF
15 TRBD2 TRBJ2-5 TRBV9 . TGTGCCAGCAGTACTAGCGGGATATTAAAAGAGACCCAGTACTTC CASSTSGILKETQYF
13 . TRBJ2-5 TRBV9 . TGTGCCAGCAGCGGACTAGGCCAAGAGACCCAGTACTTC CASSGLGQETQYF